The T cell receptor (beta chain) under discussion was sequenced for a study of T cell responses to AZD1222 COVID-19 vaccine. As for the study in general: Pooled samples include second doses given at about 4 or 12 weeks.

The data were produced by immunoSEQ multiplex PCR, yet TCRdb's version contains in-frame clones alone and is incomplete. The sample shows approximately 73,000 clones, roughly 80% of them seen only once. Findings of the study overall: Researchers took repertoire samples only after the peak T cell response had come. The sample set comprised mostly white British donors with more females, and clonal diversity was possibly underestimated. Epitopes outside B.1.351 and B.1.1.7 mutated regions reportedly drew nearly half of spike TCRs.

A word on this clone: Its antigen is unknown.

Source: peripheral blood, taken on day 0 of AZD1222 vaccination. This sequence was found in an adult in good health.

The CDR3 spells CASSLAGTGNEQFF. CDR3 in DNA: TGCGCCAGCAGCTTGGCCGGGACTGGAAATGAGCAGTTCTTC. The gene calls are TRBV5-1 and TRBJ2-1, with D possibly being TRBD2 (6 bases). Per the germline V gene, CDR1 is SGHRS and CDR2 is YFSETQ. The CDR3 has 14 amino acids. Trimming stripped 0 bases from V and 7 bases from J, with 11 bases between.